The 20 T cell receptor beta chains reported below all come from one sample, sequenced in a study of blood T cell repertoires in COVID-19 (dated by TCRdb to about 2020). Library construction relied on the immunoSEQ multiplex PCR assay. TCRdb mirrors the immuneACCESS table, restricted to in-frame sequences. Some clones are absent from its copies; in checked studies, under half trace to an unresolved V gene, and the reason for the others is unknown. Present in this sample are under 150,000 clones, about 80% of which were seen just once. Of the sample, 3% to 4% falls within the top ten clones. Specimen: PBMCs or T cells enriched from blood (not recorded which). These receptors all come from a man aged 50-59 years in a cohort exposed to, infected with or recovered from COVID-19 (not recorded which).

CDR3 bases: TGTGCCAGCAGCTCTAGCGGGAACACAGATACGCAGTATTTT. Amino acid sequence: CASSSSGNTDTQYF. This chain connects TRBV27 to TRBJ2-3; 9 nucleotides match TRBD2. CDR1 is MNHEY, CDR2 SMNVEV, per germline (reference sequence). This CDR3 contains 14 residues. Trimming at V came to 6 bases and at J to 2 bases, leaving 3 bases not matched to a gene.

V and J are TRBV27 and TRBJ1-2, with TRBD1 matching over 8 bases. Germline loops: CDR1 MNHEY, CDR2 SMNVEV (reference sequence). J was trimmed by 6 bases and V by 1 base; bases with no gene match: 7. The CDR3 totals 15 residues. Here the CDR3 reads CASSLWPSGGNGYTF. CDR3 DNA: TGTGCCAGCAGTTTATGGCCTTCAGGGGGCAATGGCTACACCTTC.

This CDR3 reads CASSSLTSTSRRNEQFF. The DNA for the CDR3 is TGCGCCAGCAGCTCCCTGACTAGTACATCGAGGAGGAATGAGCAGTTCTTC. The chain is built from TRBV5-1 and TRBJ2-1, with D possibly TRBD2 on 6 matching bases. Germline V gene lookup returns CDR1 SGHRS and CDR2 YFSETQ. The CDR3 runs 17 residues. V was cut by 3 bases and J by 7 bases, with 23 bases left in between.

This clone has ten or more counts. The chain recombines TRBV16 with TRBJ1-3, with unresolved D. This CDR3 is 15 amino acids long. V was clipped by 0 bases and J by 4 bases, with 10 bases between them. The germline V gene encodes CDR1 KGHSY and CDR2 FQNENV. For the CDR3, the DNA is TGTGCCAGCAGCCAATCGCGCGGATTCGGAAACACCATATATTTT. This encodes CASSQSRGFGNTIYF.

The CDR3 bases are TGTGCCAGCAGCCGAGGGGGGGAGCTGTTTTTT. This gives the protein CASSRGGELFF. The chain recombines TRBV28 with TRBJ2-2, with D possibly TRBD2 on 5 matching bases. The CDR3 totals 11 residues. Deletions cut 6 bases from V and 8 bases from J, with 7 bases between. Germline V gene lookup returns CDR1 MDHEN and CDR2 SYDVKM. The complete variable domain, with remaining parts taken from reference TRBV28 and TRBJ2-2, reads DVKVTQSSRYLVKRTGEKVFLECVQDMDHENMFWYRQDPGLGLRLIYFSYDVKMKEKGDIPEGYSVSREKKERFSLILESASTNQTSMYLCASSRGGELFFGEGSRLTVL.

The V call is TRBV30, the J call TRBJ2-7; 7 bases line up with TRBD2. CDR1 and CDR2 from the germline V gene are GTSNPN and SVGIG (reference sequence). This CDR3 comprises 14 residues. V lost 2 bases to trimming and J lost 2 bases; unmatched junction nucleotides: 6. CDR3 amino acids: CAWSQAGPTYEQYF. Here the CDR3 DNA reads TGTGCCTGGAGTCAAGCGGGGCCCACCTACGAGCAGTACTTC.

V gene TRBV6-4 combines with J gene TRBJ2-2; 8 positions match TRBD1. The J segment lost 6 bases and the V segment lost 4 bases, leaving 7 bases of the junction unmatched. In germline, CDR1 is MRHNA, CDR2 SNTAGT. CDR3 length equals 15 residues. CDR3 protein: CASSAIQGAAGELFF. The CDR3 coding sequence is TGTGCCAGCAGTGCTATTCAGGGGGCTGCCGGGGAGCTGTTTTTT.

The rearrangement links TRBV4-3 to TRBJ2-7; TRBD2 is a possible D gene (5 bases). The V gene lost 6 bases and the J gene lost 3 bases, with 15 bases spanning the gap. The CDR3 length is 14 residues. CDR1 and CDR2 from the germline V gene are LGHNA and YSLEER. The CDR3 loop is CASSEGRGYYEQYF. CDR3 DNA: TGCGCCAGCAGTGAGGGCCGCGGATACTACGAGCAGTACTTC.

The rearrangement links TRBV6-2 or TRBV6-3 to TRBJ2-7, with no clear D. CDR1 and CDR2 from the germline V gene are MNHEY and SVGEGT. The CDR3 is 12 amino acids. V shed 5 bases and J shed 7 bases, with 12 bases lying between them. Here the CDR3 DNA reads TGTGCCAGCAGTGACCCCCTAGAGGAGCAGTACTTC. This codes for CASSDPLEEQYF.

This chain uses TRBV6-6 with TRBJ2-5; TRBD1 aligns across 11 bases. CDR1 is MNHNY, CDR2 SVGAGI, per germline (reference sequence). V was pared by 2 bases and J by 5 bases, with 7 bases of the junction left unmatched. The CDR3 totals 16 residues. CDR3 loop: CASSYVDRGLSETQYF. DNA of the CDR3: TGTGCCAGCAGTTACGTGGACAGGGGGCTTTCGGAGACCCAGTACTTC.

CDR3 DNA sequence: TGTGCCAGCAGTTTATCCCGAGGGTTTCAGACCCAGTACTTC. As protein: CASSLSRGFQTQYF. V usage is TRBV27 and J usage is TRBJ2-5, with D maybe TRBD2 (5 bases). Trimming took 0 bases from V and 6 from J, leaving 11 bases between them. CDR3 length: 14 residues. Per the germline V gene, CDR1 is MNHEY and CDR2 is SMNVEV (reference sequence).

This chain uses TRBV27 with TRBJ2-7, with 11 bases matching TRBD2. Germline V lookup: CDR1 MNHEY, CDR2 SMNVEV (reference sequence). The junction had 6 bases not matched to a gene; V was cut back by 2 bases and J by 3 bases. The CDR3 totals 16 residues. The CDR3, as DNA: TGTGCCAGCAGTTTAGCCACCGGGACTAGCGGCTACGAGCAGTACTTC. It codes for CASSLATGTSGYEQYF.

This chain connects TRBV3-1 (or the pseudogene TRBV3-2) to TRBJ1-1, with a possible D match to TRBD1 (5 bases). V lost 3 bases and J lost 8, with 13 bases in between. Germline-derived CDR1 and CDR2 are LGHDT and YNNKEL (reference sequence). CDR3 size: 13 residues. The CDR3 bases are TGTGCCAGCAGCCAGGGATGGGCAGGGGAAGCTTTCTTT. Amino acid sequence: CASSQGWAGEAFF.

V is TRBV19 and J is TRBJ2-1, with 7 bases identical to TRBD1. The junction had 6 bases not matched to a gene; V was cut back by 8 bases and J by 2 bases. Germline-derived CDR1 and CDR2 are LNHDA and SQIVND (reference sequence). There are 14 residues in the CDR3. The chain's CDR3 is CASGYRGAYNEQFF. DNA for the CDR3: TGTGCCAGTGGATACAGGGGAGCCTACAATGAGCAGTTCTTC. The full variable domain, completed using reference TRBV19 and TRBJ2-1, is DGGITQSPKYLFRKEGQNVTLSCEQNLNHDAMYWYRQDPGQGLRLIYYSQIVNDFQKGDIAEGYSVSREKKESFPLTVTSAQKNPTAFYLCASGYRGAYNEQFFGPGTRLTVL.

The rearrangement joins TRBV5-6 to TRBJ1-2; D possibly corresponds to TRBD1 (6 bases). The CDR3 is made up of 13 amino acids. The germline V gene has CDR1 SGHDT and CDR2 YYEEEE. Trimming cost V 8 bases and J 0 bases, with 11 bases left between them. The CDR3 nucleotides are TGTGCCAGTCAGGGGACCACTAACTATGGCTACACCTTC. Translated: CASQGTTNYGYTF.

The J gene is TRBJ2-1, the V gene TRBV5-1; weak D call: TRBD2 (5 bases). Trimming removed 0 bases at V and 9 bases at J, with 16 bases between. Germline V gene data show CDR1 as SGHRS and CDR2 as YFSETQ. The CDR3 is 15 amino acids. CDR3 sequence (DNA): TGCGCCAGCAGCTTGGGAGGGTCCCCCAGAGGTGAGCAGTTCTTC. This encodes CASSLGGSPRGEQFF.

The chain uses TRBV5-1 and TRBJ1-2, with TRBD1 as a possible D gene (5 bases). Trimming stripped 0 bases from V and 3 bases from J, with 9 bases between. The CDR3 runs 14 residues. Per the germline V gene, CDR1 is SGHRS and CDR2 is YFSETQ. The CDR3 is CASSLEGGDYGYTF. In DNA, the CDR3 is TGCGCCAGCAGCTTGGAGGGAGGGGACTATGGCTACACCTTC.

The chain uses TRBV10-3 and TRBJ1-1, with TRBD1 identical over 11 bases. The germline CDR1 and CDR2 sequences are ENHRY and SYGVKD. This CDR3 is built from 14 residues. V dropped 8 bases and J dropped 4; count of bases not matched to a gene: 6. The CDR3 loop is CAISGQGARTEAFF. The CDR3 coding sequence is TGTGCCATCTCAGGACAGGGGGCGCGCACTGAAGCTTTCTTT.

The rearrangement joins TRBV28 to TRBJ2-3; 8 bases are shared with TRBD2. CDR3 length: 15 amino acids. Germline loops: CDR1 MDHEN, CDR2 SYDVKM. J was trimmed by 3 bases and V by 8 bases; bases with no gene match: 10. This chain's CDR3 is CASDPGGAATDTQYF. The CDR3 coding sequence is TGTGCCAGCGACCCCGGGGGGGCCGCGACAGATACGCAGTATTTT.

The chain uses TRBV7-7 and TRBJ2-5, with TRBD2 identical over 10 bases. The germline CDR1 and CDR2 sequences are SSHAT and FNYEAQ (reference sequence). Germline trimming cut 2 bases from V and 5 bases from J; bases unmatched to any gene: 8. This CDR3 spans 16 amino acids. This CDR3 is CASSLTQLAGPETQYF. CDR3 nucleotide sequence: TGTGCCAGCAGCTTAACCCAACTAGCGGGGCCGGAGACCCAGTACTTC. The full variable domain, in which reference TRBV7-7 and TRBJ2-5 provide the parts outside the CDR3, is GAGVSQSPRYKVTKRGQDVTLRCDPISSHATLYWYQQALGQGPEFLTYFNYEAQPDKSGLPSDRFSAERPEGSISTLTIQRTEQRDSAMYRCASSLTQLAGPETQYFGPGTRLLVL.